This T cell receptor beta chain was recovered during a study of technical replicates of blood from several donors. The data were produced by immunoSEQ multiplex PCR, yet TCRdb's version contains in-frame clones alone and is incomplete. Altogether about 97,000 clones are present, about 95% being singletons, with the ten largest covering approximately 0.33%. The sequence derives from a human donor in good health. The sample was T cells isolated from PBMCs.

CDR3 DNA sequence: TGTGCCAGCAGCCAAATACATTTGGGACAGGGGGATGAGCAGTTCTTC. Residues: CASSQIHLGQGDEQFF. J is TRBJ2-1 and V is TRBV7-9; 11 nucleotides align to TRBD1. V lost 5 bases to trimming and J lost 8 bases; unmatched junction nucleotides: 11. The CDR3 contains 16 residues. Germline CDR1 is SEHNR and CDR2 is FQNEAQ (reference sequence).